The 10 T cell receptor beta chains listed next were all sequenced from one sample in a study of CD8 T cells in Susac syndrome. After extraction with the RNeasy kit, about 0.45 to 1 ug of the RNA was reverse transcribed using random hexamers. TCRdb re-analysed the immunoSEQ multiplex PCR reads in MiXCR, keeping a single row per CDR3 protein. The repertoire holds more than 95,000 distinct CDR3 sequences, with around 94% as singletons. Sequences were obtained from CD4+ T cells from PBMCs. Source of these receptors: a human donor in good health.

The rearrangement joins TRBV5-6 to TRBJ1-1; no clear D. The germline CDR1 and CDR2 sequences are SGHDT and YYEEEE. V was shortened by 4 bases and J by 4 bases, with 11 bases between the two germline ends. The CDR3 is 13 residues long. The CDR3 nucleotides read TGTGCCAGCAGCCGTAGATCGGGCACTGAAGCTTTCTTT. Amino acid sequence: CASSRRSGTEAFF.

The rearrangement joins TRBV6-5 to TRBJ2-7; 9 bases fit TRBD1. With 8 bases clipped from V and 1 base from J, the junction kept 6 bases outside the gene matches. CDR3 length equals 14 residues. Germline CDR1 and CDR2: MNHEY and SVGAGI. The CDR3 loop reads CASAQGAGSYEQYF. The CDR3, as DNA: TGTGCCAGCGCACAGGGGGCCGGGTCCTACGAGCAGTACTTC.

The V and J genes are TRBV5-1 and TRBJ2-1; 8 bases match TRBD1. The CDR3 runs 13 residues. Trimming at V came to 0 bases and at J to 7 bases, leaving 0 bases not matched to a gene. Germline V lookup: CDR1 SGHRS, CDR2 YFSETQ. Here the CDR3 reads CASSLGQGNEQFF. Written as DNA, the CDR3 is TGCGCCAGCAGCTTGGGACAGGGGAATGAGCAGTTCTTC.

This chain connects TRBV6-2 or TRBV6-3 to TRBJ2-2, with D perhaps TRBD1 or TRBD2 (6 bases each). CDR3 size: 17 residues. The V gene lost 5 bases and the J gene lost 0 bases, with 16 bases spanning the gap. In germline, CDR1 is MNHEY, CDR2 SVGEGT. The DNA of the CDR3 is TGTGCCAGCAGTGACCTTGGGGGGCCTCCGAACACCGGGGAGCTGTTTTTT. Protein sequence: CASSDLGGPPNTGELFF.

As concerns this clonotype: The junction departs from the called germline gene at one end, perhaps through a read error. The chain couples TRBV7-7 to TRBJ2-5; tentatively, D is TRBD1 or TRBD2 (5 bases each). Germline V gives CDR1 SSHAT, CDR2 FNYEAQ (reference sequence). CDR3 length equals 13 residues. The CDR3 DNA is TGTGCTAGCAGCTGGGGGTCGAAAGAGACCCAGTACTTC. It yields the protein CASSWGSKETQYF.

V gene TRBV20-1 combines with J gene TRBJ2-6; no definite D call. CDR1 and CDR2 from the germline V gene are DFQATT and SNEGSKA (reference sequence). This CDR3 comprises 12 residues. V dropped 6 bases and J dropped 7 bases, with 10 bases sitting between them. CDR3 bases: TGCAGTGCCCCTGTACGAGCCAACGTCCTGACTTTC. Translation gives CSAPVRANVLTF.

J is TRBJ2-3 and V is TRBV29-1; D is unclear. The CDR3 loop spans 12 amino acids. Looked up from germline, CDR1 is SQVTM and CDR2 is ANQGSEA. Trimming left V 7 bases short and J 2 bases short, with 10 bases between. In DNA, the CDR3 is TGCAGCGAACTCCGGTTCACAGATACGCAGTATTTT. Protein product: CSELRFTDTQYF.

This clonotype was found once. The chain joins TRBV5-6 to TRBJ1-1; D perhaps matches TRBD1 (6 bases). The germline V gene has CDR1 SGHDT and CDR2 YYEEEE. This CDR3 spans 11 amino acids. Trimming shortened V by 7 bases and J by 8 bases, and 12 bases separated the two germline ends. The DNA for the CDR3 is TGTGCCAGCTTCTTGGGGGCCGAAGCTTTCTTT. Residues: CASFLGAEAFF.

The chain carries TRBV10-1 and TRBJ2-1; D is unresolved. Germline values: CDR1 WNHNN, CDR2 SYGVQD (reference sequence). The length of the CDR3 is 15 residues. Trimming removed 4 bases from V and 3 bases from J, with 13 bases in between. The DNA of the CDR3 is TGCGCCAGCAGTGTCGGTTCCCGAGGCTACAATGAGCAGTTCTTC. The encoded protein is CASSVGSRGYNEQFF.

CDR3 nucleotide sequence: TGTGCCAGCAGCTTGGGGCGGGGTACCTACGAGCAGTACTTC. Its translation: CASSLGRGTYEQYF. The chain combines TRBV7-2 with TRBJ2-7; a weak D match, TRBD2 (6 bases). The CDR3 covers 14 residues. Trimming removed 3 bases from V and 2 bases from J, with 11 bases in between. The germline CDR1 and CDR2 sequences are SGHTA and FQGNSA.